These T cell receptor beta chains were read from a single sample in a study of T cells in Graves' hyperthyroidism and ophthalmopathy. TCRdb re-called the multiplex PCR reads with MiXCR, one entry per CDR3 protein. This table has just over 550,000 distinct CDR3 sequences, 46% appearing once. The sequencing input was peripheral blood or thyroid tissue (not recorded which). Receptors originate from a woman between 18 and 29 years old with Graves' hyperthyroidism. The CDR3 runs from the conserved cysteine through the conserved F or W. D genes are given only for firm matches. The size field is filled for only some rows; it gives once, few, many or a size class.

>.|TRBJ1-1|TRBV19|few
TGTGCCAGTAGTATGGGGGTGAGCACTGAAGCTTTCTTT
CASSMGVSTEAFF
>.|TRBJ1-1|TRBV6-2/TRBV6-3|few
TGTGCCAGGCGATCCCCCCCAGTCACTGAAGCTTTCTTT
CARRSPPVTEAFF
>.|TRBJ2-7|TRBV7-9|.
TGTGCCAGCAGTCTACGCCGGGACAAGTGCTCCTACGAGCAGTACTTC
CASSLRRDKCSYEQYF
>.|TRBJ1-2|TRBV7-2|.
TGTGCCAGCAGCTTAAGGGCGCCGTTCGGTGGCTACACCTTC
CASSLRAPFGGYTF
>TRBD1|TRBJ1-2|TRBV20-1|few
TGCAGTGCGAAACAGGGGGCATTGTTTGGCTACACCTTC
CSAKQGALFGYTF
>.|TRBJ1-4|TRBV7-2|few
TGTGCCAGCAGCTCAGGGACGGTTGAAAAACTGTTTTTT
CASSSGTVEKLFF
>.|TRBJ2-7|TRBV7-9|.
TGTACCAGCAGCCAAGTGGCTAGCGCCTACGAGCAGTACTTC
CTSSQVASAYEQYF
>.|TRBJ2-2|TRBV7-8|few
TGTGCCAGCAGACTCAGGGAGGTTCCCGGGGAGCTGTTTTTT
CASRLREVPGELFF
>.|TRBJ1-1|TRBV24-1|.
TGTGCCACCAGTGATTTTCTTAGACAGCTGAACACTGAAGCTTTCTTT
CATSDFLRQLNTEAFF
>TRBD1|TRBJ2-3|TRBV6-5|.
TGTGCCATCAGTCCGGGGACAGGGGTGGATACGCAGTATTTT
CAISPGTGVDTQYF
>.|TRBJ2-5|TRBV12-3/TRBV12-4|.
TGTGCCAGCAGACCGGTGAACCAAGAGACCCAGTACTTC
CASRPVNQETQYF
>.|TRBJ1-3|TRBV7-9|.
TGTGCCCCGGAAGGAAGAGTCGTGTCTGGAAACACCATATATTTT
CAPEGRVVSGNTIYF
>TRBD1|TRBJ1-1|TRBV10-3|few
TGTGCCATCAGTGGGACAGGGGAAGCTTTCTTT
CAISGTGEAFF
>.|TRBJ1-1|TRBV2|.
TGTGACAGCTCACCCGGGACGTCGAACACTGAAGCTTTCTTT
CDSSPGTSNTEAFF
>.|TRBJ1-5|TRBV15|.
TGTGCCACCAGCAGAGACGCTTTGGCGGGCCTTGTATATTTT
CATSRDALAGLVYF
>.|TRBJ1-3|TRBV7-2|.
TGTGCCAGCAGCTTTACCGAACGCGGGTGGGGAAACACCATATATTTT
CASSFTERGWGNTIYF
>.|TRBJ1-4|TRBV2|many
TGTGCCAGCAGTGATCAGGGTTGGGAAAAACTGTTTTTT
CASSDQGWEKLFF
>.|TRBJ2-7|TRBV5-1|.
TGCGCCAGCAGGCTTGGTGGAGGGGACTACGAGCAGTACTTC
CASRLGGGDYEQYF
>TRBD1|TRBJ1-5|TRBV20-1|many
TGCAGTGTTCAGGGGGATACGAGCAATCAGCCCCAGCATTTT
CSVQGDTSNQPQHF
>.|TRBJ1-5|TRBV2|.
TGTGCCAGCAGTGGGGGCCCCTCCCGGCATTTT
CASSGGPSRHF
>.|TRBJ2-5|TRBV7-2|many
TGTGCCAGCAAAACAGGCGGCCAAGAGACCCAGTACTTC
CASKTGGQETQYF
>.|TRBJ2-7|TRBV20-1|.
TGCAGTGCAAGACCGGGACTCGGCTACGAGCAGTACTTC
CSARPGLGYEQYF
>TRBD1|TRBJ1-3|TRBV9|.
TGTGCCAGCAGCCTTGGGACAGGGTCCTCTGGAAACACCATATATTTT
CASSLGTGSSGNTIYF
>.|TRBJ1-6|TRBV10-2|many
TGCGCCAGCACCCGATTGGGACCGACTAATTCACCCCTCCACTTT
CASTRLGPTNSPLHF
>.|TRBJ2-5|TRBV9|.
TGTGCCAGCAGCTTCCGGGGGCGCGGGGAAGAGACCCAGTACTTC
CASSFRGRGEETQYF
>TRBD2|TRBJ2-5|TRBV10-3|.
TGTGCCATCAGTGTACTAGCGGGAGGAGGAGAGACCCAGTACTTC
CAISVLAGGGETQYF
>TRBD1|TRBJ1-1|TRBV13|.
TGTGCCAGCAGTTTAGGCCAGGGGGAGCGCACTGAAGCTTTCTTT
CASSLGQGERTEAFF
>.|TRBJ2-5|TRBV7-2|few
TGTGCCAGCAGCCCCCAGGGATGGGAGACCCAGTACTTC
CASSPQGWETQYF
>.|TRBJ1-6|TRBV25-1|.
TGTGCCAGCGCTGACTGGGGTTCACCCCTCCACTTT
CASADWGSPLHF
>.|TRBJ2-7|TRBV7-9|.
TGCGCCAGCAGCCAAGGCCCCATTCTGCTCGAGCAGTACTTC
CASSQGPILLEQYF
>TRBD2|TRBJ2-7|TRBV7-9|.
TGTGCCAGCAGCTCTTACCCGGGACTAGTCGAGCAGTACTTC
CASSSYPGLVEQYF
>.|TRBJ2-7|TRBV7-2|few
TGTGCCAGCTCACCTCACGGTGACGAGCAGTACTTC
CASSPHGDEQYF
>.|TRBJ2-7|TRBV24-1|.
TGTGCCAGCAGCACAGGCGGGGGCGCAAAGTACGAGCAGTACTTC
CASSTGGGAKYEQYF
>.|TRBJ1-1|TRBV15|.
TGTGCCACCAGCAGCGATATAGCGGGACGAGACTCTGAAGCTTTCTTT
CATSSDIAGRDSEAFF
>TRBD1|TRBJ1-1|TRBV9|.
TGTGCCAGCAGCGAGGGACAGGTTTTCCCTGAAGCTTTCTTT
CASSEGQVFPEAFF
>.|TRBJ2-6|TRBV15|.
TGTGCCACCAGCAGCGACCGGGTCACCCCCTCTGGGGCCAACGTCCTGACTTTC
CATSSDRVTPSGANVLTF
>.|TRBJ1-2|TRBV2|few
TGTGCCAGCAGGTTGAACCTCCGGAGGGGTGGCTACACCTTC
CASRLNLRRGGYTF
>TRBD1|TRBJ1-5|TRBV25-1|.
TGTGCCAGTAGTATATCCCAGGGGGCTGTCGGACAGCCCCAGCATTTT
CASSISQGAVGQPQHF
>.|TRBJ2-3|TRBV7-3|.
TGTGCCAGCAGCAAGGGGGCAGATACGCAGTATTTT
CASSKGADTQYF
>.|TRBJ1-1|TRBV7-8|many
TGTGCCAGCACCCAGGGGACAAAAACTGAAGCTTTCTTT
CASTQGTKTEAFF
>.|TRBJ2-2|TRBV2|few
TGTGCCAGCAGTGAATTAAGCGTCGCCGGGGAGCTGTTTTTT
CASSELSVAGELFF
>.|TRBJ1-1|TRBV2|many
TGTGCCAGCAGTGGAGAAGGACCTGAAGCTTTCTTT
CASSGEGPEAFF
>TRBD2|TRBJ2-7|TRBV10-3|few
TGTGCCACCGATCCGGGACTAGCGGGTTACGAGCAGTACTTC
CATDPGLAGYEQYF
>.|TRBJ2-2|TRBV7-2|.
TGTGCCAGCAGCTTAGCGGGGTTGAACACCGGGGAGCTGTTTTTT
CASSLAGLNTGELFF
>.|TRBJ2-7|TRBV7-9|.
TGTGCCACCCCCTGGGACGAGCAGTACTTC
CATPWDEQYF
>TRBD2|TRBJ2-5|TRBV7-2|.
TGTGCCAGCCAGCAGCGGGAGGACTTCCGAGAGACCCAGTACTTC
CASQQREDFRETQYF
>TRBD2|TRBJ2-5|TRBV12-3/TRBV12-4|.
TGTGCCAGCAGTCTTATACTAGCGGGAAATCAAGAGACCCAGTACTTC
CASSLILAGNQETQYF
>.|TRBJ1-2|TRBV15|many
TGTGCCACCAGCTCCCGGACAGTCTATGGCTACACCTTC
CATSSRTVYGYTF